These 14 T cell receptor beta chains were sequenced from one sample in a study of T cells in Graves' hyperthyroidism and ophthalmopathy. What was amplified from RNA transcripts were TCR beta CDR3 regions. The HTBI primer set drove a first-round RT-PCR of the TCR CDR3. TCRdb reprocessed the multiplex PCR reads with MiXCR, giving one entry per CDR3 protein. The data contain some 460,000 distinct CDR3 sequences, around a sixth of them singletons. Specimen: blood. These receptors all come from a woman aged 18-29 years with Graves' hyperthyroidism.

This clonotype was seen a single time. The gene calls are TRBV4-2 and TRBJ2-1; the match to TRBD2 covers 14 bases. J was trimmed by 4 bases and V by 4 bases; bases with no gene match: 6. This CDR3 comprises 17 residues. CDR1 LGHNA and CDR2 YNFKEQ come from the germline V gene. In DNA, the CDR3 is TGTGCCAGCAGCCGCGCCGGGACTAGCGGGGGTTACAATGAGCAGTTCTTC. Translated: CASSRAGTSGGYNEQFF.

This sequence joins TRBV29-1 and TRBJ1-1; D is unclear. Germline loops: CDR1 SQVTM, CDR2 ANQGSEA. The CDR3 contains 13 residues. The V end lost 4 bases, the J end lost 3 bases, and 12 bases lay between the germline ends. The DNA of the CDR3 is TGCAGCGTTGTGGGCGCCCCGGACACTGAAGCTTTCTTT. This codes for CSVVGAPDTEAFF.

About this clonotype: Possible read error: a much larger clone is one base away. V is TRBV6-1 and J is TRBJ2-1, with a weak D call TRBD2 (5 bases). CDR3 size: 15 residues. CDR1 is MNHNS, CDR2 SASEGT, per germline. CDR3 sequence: CASSTGMGSYNERFF. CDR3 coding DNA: TGTGCCAGCAGTACGGGGATGGGTTCCTACAATGAGCGGTTCTTC.

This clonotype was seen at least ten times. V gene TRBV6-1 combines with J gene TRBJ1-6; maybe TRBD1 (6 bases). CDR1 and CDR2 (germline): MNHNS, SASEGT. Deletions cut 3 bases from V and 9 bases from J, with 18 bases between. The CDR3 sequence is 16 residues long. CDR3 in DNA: TGTGCCAGCAGTGACGGGCAGGGGTTAGGTGGTTCACCCCTCCACTTT. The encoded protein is CASSDGQGLGGSPLHF.

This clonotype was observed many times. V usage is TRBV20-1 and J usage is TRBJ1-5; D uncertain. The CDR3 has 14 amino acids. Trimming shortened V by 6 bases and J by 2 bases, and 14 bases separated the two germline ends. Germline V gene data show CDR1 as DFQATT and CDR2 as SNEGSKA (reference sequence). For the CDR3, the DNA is TGCAGTGCCATCCCGGGGTATGGCAATCAGCCCCAGCATTTT. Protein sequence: CSAIPGYGNQPQHF.

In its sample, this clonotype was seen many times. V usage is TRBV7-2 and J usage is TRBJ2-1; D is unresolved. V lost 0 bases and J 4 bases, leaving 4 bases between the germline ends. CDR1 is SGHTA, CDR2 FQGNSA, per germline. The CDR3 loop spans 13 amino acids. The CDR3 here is CASSLATYNEQFF. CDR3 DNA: TGTGCCAGCAGCTTAGCGACATACAATGAGCAGTTCTTC.

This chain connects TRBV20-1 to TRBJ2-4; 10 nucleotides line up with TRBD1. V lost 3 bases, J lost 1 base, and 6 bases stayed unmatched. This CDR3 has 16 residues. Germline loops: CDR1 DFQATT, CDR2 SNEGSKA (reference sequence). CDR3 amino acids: CSASRPGQGAKNIQYF. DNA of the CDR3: TGCAGTGCTAGCCGTCCGGGACAGGGGGCCAAAAACATTCAGTACTTC.

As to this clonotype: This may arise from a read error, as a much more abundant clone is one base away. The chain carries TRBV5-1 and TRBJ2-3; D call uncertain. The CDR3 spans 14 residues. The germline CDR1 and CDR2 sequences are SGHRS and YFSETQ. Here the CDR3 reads CASSFLYLTDTRYF. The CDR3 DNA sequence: TGCGCCAGCAGCTTTCTATACCTCACAGATACGCGGTATTTT.

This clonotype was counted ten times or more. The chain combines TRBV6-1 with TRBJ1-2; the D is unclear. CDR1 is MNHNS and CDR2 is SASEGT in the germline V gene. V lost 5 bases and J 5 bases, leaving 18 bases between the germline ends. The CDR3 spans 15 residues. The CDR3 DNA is TGTGCCAGCAGTCACCCAGGTCCATCCCCGTATGGCTACACCTTC. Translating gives CASSHPGPSPYGYTF.

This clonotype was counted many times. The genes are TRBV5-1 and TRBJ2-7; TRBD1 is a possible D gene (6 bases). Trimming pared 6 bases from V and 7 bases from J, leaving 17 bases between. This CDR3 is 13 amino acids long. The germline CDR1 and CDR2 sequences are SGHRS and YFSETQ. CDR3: CASKWDILGEQYF. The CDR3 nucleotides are TGCGCCAGCAAGTGGGACATCCTTGGGGAGCAGTACTTC.

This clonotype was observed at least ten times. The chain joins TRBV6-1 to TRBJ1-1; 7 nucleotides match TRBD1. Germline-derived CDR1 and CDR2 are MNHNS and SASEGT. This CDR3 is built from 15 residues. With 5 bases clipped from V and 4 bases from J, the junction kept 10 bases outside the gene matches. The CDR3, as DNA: TGTGCCAGCAGTCTGAATCCAGGGGGGAGCACTGAAGCTTTCTTT. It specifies CASSLNPGGSTEAFF.

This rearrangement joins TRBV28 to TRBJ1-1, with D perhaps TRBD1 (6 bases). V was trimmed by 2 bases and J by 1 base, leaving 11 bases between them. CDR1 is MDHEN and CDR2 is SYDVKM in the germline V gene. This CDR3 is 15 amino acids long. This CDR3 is CASSLRKQGNTEAFF. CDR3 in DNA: TGTGCCAGCAGTTTAAGGAAACAGGGGAACACTGAAGCTTTCTTT. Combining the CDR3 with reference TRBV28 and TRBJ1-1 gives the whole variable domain DVKVTQSSRYLVKRTGEKVFLECVQDMDHENMFWYRQDPGLGLRLIYFSYDVKMKEKGDIPEGYSVSREKKERFSLILESASTNQTSMYLCASSLRKQGNTEAFFGQGTRLTVV.

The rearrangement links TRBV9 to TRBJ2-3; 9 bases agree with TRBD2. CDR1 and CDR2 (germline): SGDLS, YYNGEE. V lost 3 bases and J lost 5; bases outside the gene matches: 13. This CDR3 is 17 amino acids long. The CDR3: CASSEFNGGGVGDTQYF. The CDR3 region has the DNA TGTGCCAGCAGCGAATTTAATGGCGGGGGGGTTGGAGATACGCAGTATTTT. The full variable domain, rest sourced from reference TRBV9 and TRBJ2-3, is DSGVTQTPKHLITATGQRVTLRCSPRSGDLSVYWYQQSLDQGLQFLIQYYNGEERAKGNILERFSAQQFPDLHSELNLSSLELGDSALYFCASSEFNGGGVGDTQYFGPGTRLTVL.

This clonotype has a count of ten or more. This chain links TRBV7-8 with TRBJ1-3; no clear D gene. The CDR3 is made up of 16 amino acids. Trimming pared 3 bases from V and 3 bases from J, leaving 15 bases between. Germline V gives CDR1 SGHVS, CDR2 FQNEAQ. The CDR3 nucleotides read TGTGCCAGCAGCTTGGGATTGTCGGGATATGGAAACACCATATATTTT. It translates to CASSLGLSGYGNTIYF.